This T cell receptor (beta chain) was sequenced in a study of blood T cell repertoires in COVID-19. About the research overall: There were acute and convalescent COVID-19 samples, and they came from the United States, Italy and Spain.

TCRdb's table, derived via immunoSEQ multiplex PCR, lists solely in-frame clones and lacks some. The repertoire holds under 200,000 clones, around 79% seen once, with 17% in the top ten. The CDR3 has 12 residues. Trimming cost V 5 bases and J 10 bases; bases outside gene matches: 2. Germline V gene data show CDR1 as LGHDT and CDR2 as YNNKEL (reference sequence). This receptor was taken from a man aged 55 to 70 with active or convalescent COVID-19. The chain joins TRBV3-1 (or the pseudogene TRBV3-2) to TRBJ1-6; 7 bases map to TRBD1. The sequenced sample was peripheral blood. In DNA, the CDR3 is TGTGCCAGCAGCACAGGGGACTCACCCCTCCACTTT. Translated: CASSTGDSPLHF.